The 3 T cell receptor beta chains below all came from one sample that was sequenced in a study of T cell responses to AZD1222 COVID-19 vaccine. Profiling relied on immunoSEQ multiplex PCR, and the TCRdb table lists in-frame clones only, not all of them. The data contain 53,000 or so clones, about 85% of them seen just once; the ten biggest clones take up roughly a fifth. The sample consisted of peripheral blood, taken on day 0 of MenACWY control vaccination. The origin of the receptors is an adult in good health.

This clone was detected once. The chain carries TRBV3-1 (or the pseudogene TRBV3-2) and TRBJ2-2; D not certain. This CDR3 region has 14 residues. V lost 4 bases and J 4 bases, leaving 10 bases between the germline ends. Germline V gives CDR1 LGHDT, CDR2 YNNKEL (reference sequence). DNA for the CDR3: TGTGCCAGCAGCCTAAGAGCTGGCACCGGGGAGCTGTTTTTT. Its protein product is CASSLRAGTGELFF.

The rearrangement links TRBV9 to TRBJ1-6, with D uncertain. Germline V gene lookup returns CDR1 SGDLS and CDR2 YYNGEE. With 4 bases removed from V and 7 bases from J, the gap between germline ends came to 18 bases. The CDR3 has 16 amino acids. The CDR3 protein is CASSPRAGVQNSPLHF. The DNA for the CDR3 is TGTGCCAGCAGCCCGCGGGCGGGAGTCCAAAATTCACCCCTCCACTTT.

V and J are TRBV7-2 and TRBJ1-1, with a tentative D call TRBD1 (6 bases). The V gene's germline CDR1 is SGHTA and CDR2 FQGNSA. Trimming took off 0 bases at V and 6 bases at J, with 8 bases between the two ends. CDR3 length: 13 residues. The CDR3 coding sequence is TGTGCCAGCAGCTTAGCGGGGGGCCCTGAAGCTTTCTTT. Encoded protein: CASSLAGGPEAFF.